This T cell receptor beta chain was sequenced in a study of CD8 T cells in ankylosing spondylitis. Study results and caveats: Significant enrichment of disease-linked clones was reported in matched ankylosing spondylitis synovial fluid. A TCR beta motif of eight highly homologous variants appeared characteristic of ankylosing spondylitis blood.

This CDR3 is 12 amino acids long. V lost 4 bases and J 3 bases, leaving 9 bases between the germline ends. From germline, CDR1 is SQVTM and CDR2 ANQGSEA. This clonotype was recorded a few times. The antigen remains unidentified. Construction of TCR beta libraries was performed using quantitative 5'-RACE with molecular barcodes. TCRdb reanalysed the 5' RACE reads using MiXCR and keeps one entry per CDR3 protein. The profile shows about 400,000 distinct CDR3 sequences, around 20% of them singletons. V gene TRBV29-1 combines with J gene TRBJ1-1; D unclear. The source of this sequence is a male donor with ankylosing spondylitis. Material for sequencing was blood, either unsorted or a sorted T cell fraction (not recorded which). The CDR3 DNA sequence: TGCAGCGTTGGTCGAAGAGACACTGAAGCTTTCTTT. It translates to CSVGRRDTEAFF.